The clone carrying this T cell receptor beta chain was observed a few times. From germline, CDR1 is DFQATT and CDR2 SNEGSKA (reference sequence). There are 12 residues in the CDR3. With 1 base removed from V and 4 bases from J, the gap between germline ends came to 7 bases. These data belong to a study of T cells in Graves' hyperthyroidism and ophthalmopathy. The CDR3 regions of TCR beta were amplified from RNA transcripts. HTBI primers were used for first-round RT-PCR of the TCR CDR3. Each CDR3 protein is one row after TCRdb ran MiXCR on the multiplex PCR reads. The sample records 550,000 to 650,000 distinct CDR3 sequences, 14% being singletons.

Input material: blood. The V call is TRBV20-1, the J call TRBJ2-5; D is undetermined. This receptor was taken from a woman in her thirties or forties with Graves' hyperthyroidism. The CDR3 reads CSARAKLETQYF. CDR3 nucleotide sequence: TGCAGTGCTAGAGCAAAATTAGAGACCCAGTACTTC.